The 24 T cell receptor beta chains below all came from one sample that was sequenced in a study of T cell responses to AZD1222 COVID-19 vaccine. Sequenced by immunoSEQ multiplex PCR; TCRdb stores in-frame clones only, minus some. The sample lists about 120,000 clones, about 91% occurring once. The input for sequencing was peripheral blood, taken 28 days after the second AZD1222 dose. Receptors were obtained from an adult who received the AZD1222 COVID-19 vaccine.

V gene TRBV5-1 combines with J gene TRBJ2-7, with D unresolved. Per germline, CDR1 SGHRS and CDR2 YFSETQ. The V end lost 7 bases, the J end lost 7 bases, and 15 bases lay between the germline ends. There are 12 residues in the CDR3. The CDR3 DNA reads as TGCGCCAGCGCTCTGGCGCTTGGGGAGCAGTACTTC. Amino acid sequence: CASALALGEQYF.

The CDR3: CASSDWKDYGYTF. As DNA, the CDR3 is TGTGCCAGCAGTGACTGGAAGGACTATGGCTACACCTTC. The rearrangement uses TRBV2 and TRBJ1-2; no clear D. The CDR3 spans 13 residues. V dropped 3 bases and J dropped 3 bases, with 8 bases sitting between them. CDR1 and CDR2 from the germline V gene are SNHLY and FYNNEI.

The chain recombines TRBV6-5 with TRBJ2-7; 8 bases agree with TRBD1. The CDR3 consists of 15 residues. The V segment lost 4 bases and the J segment 0 bases; nucleotides outside the gene matches: 5. CDR1 is MNHEY, CDR2 SVGAGI, per germline. In DNA form, the CDR3 reads TGTGCCAGCAGTTCGAGGGGACAGGCCTCCTACGAGCAGTACTTC. It is translated as CASSSRGQASYEQYF.

This chain connects TRBV13 to TRBJ2-7; 9 nucleotides agree with TRBD1. The CDR3 covers 15 residues. The germline V gene encodes CDR1 PRHDT and CDR2 FYEKMQ (reference sequence). V lost 3 bases to trimming and J lost 7 bases; unmatched junction nucleotides: 10. The CDR3 sequence: CASSFSGQGIGEQYF. The CDR3 DNA sequence: TGTGCCAGCAGCTTCTCCGGACAGGGGATTGGTGAGCAGTACTTC.

The gene calls are TRBV20-1 and TRBJ2-7; TRBD1 is a possible D gene (6 bases). V gave up 7 bases and J gave up 3 bases, with 10 bases separating them. The CDR3 runs to 11 residues. CDR1 is DFQATT and CDR2 is SNEGSKA in the germline V gene (reference sequence). The CDR3 region is CSVSQGYEQYF. The CDR3 region has the DNA TGCAGTGTATCACAGGGCTACGAGCAGTACTTC.

In its sample, this clone was seen once. The same CDR3 also results from other DNA sequences found in this sample. The rearrangement uses TRBV7-9 and TRBJ1-5; D is undetermined. CDR3 length: 16 amino acids. V lost 1 base and J lost 0, with 10 bases in between. Germline-derived CDR1 and CDR2 are SEHNR and FQNEAQ (reference sequence). CDR3 nucleotide sequence: TGTGCCAGCAGCTTAGGACTAACAACTAGCAATCAGCCCCAGCATTTT. Amino acid sequence: CASSLGLTTSNQPQHF.

The V call is TRBV27, the J call TRBJ2-7, with D hard to call. Germline V gene lookup returns CDR1 MNHEY and CDR2 SMNVEV (reference sequence). There are 16 residues in the CDR3. The V gene lost 5 bases and the J gene lost 0 bases, with 17 bases spanning the gap. The CDR3 DNA sequence: TGTGCCAGCAGTCCCCTCGGGCTATCCAGCTCCTACGAGCAGTACTTC. This gives the protein CASSPLGLSSSYEQYF.

The gene calls are TRBV5-4 and TRBJ2-2, with D uncertain. In germline, CDR1 is SGHNT, CDR2 YYREEE (reference sequence). CDR3 size: 14 residues. V lost 2 bases and J lost 7, with 12 bases in between. The CDR3 here is CASSFSILGGELFF. In DNA form, the CDR3 reads TGTGCCAGCAGCTTTTCCATATTGGGCGGGGAGCTGTTTTTT.

The chain links TRBV9 to TRBJ1-2; 7 bases line up with TRBD1. The CDR3 spans 15 residues. CDR1 is SGDLS and CDR2 is YYNGEE in the germline V gene. The J segment lost 7 bases and the V segment lost 1 base, leaving 10 bases of the junction unmatched. As DNA, the CDR3 is TGTGCCAGCAGCGTACAGCAGGGGGACGTGCGTGGCTACACCTTC. Protein sequence: CASSVQQGDVRGYTF.

V usage is TRBV7-8 and J usage is TRBJ2-1; D gene ambiguous. Germline CDR1 SGHVS, CDR2 FQNEAQ. V lost 1 base and J 8 bases, leaving 21 bases between the germline ends. CDR3 length: 17 amino acids. Here the CDR3 reads CASSLVSQTVKGYEQFF. The CDR3 DNA reads TGTGCCAGCAGCTTAGTATCACAGACCGTTAAGGGATATGAGCAGTTCTTC.

CDR3 residues: CASSRRTGAEETQYF. The CDR3 DNA reads as TGTGCCAGCAGCCGCCGGACAGGGGCGGAAGAGACCCAGTACTTC. This sequence joins TRBV5-4 and TRBJ2-5; 9 bases agree with TRBD1. This CDR3 has 15 residues. Germline loops: CDR1 SGHNT, CDR2 YYREEE (reference sequence). V gave up 4 bases and J gave up 3 bases; unmatched junction bases: 7.

The V gene is TRBV5-6, the J gene TRBJ1-2, with D perhaps matching TRBD1 (5 bases). The CDR3 length is 10 residues. The V gene's germline CDR1 is SGHDT and CDR2 YYEEEE. Trimming removed 4 bases from V and 7 bases from J, with 5 bases in between. CDR3 in amino acids: CASSDSGYTF. The CDR3 DNA follows: TGTGCCAGCAGCGACAGTGGCTACACCTTC.

The genes are TRBV15 and TRBJ2-1; possible D gene TRBD2, 7 bases. Trimming cost V 8 bases and J 7 bases, with 12 bases left between them. Germline CDR1 and CDR2: LNHNV and YYDKDF (reference sequence). This CDR3 comprises 12 residues. CDR3 bases: TGTGCCACCCGTCGGGGGGCGAATGAGCAGTTCTTC. It specifies CATRRGANEQFF. Complete variable domain (other parts from reference TRBV15 and TRBJ2-1): DAMVIQNPRYQVTQFGKPVTLSCSQTLNHNVMYWYQQKSSQAPKLLFHYYDKDFNNEADTPDNFQSRRPNTSFCFLDIRSPGLGDTAMYLCATRRGANEQFFGPGTRLTVL.

V gene TRBV7-6 combines with J gene TRBJ1-5, with 8 bases identical to TRBD1. The CDR3 length is 17 residues. Trimming removed 5 bases from V and 9 bases from J; junction bases left unmatched: 18. CDR1 SGHVS and CDR2 FNYEAQ come from the germline V gene. The CDR3 region is CASSQGQGGIAQRPQHF. The CDR3 nucleotides read TGTGCCAGCAGCCAAGGACAGGGAGGGATTGCGCAACGGCCCCAGCATTTT. Full variable domain (missing parts from reference TRBV7-6 and TRBJ1-5): GAGVSQSPRYKVTKRGQDVALRCDPISGHVSLYWYRQALGQGPEFLTYFNYEAQQDKSGLPNDRFSAERPEGSISTLTIQRTEQRDSAMYRCASSQGQGGIAQRPQHFGDGTRLSIL.

This chain links TRBV28 with TRBJ2-7, with 7 nucleotides matching TRBD1. Looked up from germline, CDR1 is MDHEN and CDR2 is SYDVKM. This CDR3 is 13 amino acids long. The V segment lost 4 bases and the J segment 7 bases; nucleotides outside the gene matches: 7. The CDR3 region is CASSSGQVEEQYF. The CDR3 DNA reads TGTGCCAGCAGTTCAGGACAGGTTGAGGAGCAGTACTTC.

The chain uses TRBV19 and TRBJ2-2; no clear D. CDR1 LNHDA and CDR2 SQIVND come from the germline V gene (reference sequence). V was shortened by 1 base and J by 4 bases, with 10 bases between the two germline ends. The CDR3 length is 15 residues. The chain's CDR3 is CASSIVGSGTGELFF. The CDR3 DNA follows: TGTGCCAGTAGTATAGTTGGATCGGGCACCGGGGAGCTGTTTTTT.

V and J are TRBV12-3 or TRBV12-4 and TRBJ2-7, with 8 bases that match TRBD1. Losses at the gene ends were 7 bases for V and 5 bases for J; bases not matched to a gene: 7. There are 13 residues in the CDR3. In DNA form, the CDR3 reads TGTGCCAGCACCGGACAGGGCTCGGACGAGCAGTACTTC. Translation: CASTGQGSDEQYF.

This clone was seen only a few times. The chain uses TRBV5-1 and TRBJ2-3; 15 bases match TRBD2. CDR3 length: 19 amino acids. Germline-derived CDR1 and CDR2 are SGHRS and YFSETQ. After removal of 2 bases from V and 0 bases from J, the junction contained 7 bases not matched to a gene. The CDR3: CASSFTGTSGGPSTDTQYF. As DNA, the CDR3 is TGCGCCAGCAGCTTTACCGGGACTAGCGGGGGGCCAAGCACAGATACGCAGTATTTT. Filled out from reference TRBV5-1 and TRBJ2-3, the complete variable domain reads KAGVTQTPRYLIKTRGQQVTLSCSPISGHRSVSWYQQTPGQGLQFLFEYFSETQRNKGNFPGRFSGRQFSNSRSEMNVSTLELGDSALYLCASSFTGTSGGPSTDTQYFGPGTRLTVL.

The chain combines TRBV18 with TRBJ1-2; 8 nucleotides agree with TRBD1. The CDR3 has 15 amino acids. The V gene end was trimmed by 6 bases and the J gene end by 2 bases; junction bases not matched to a gene: 8. The V gene's germline CDR1 is KGHSH and CDR2 LQKENI. The CDR3 region is CASSSGAGGNYGYTF. In DNA form, the CDR3 reads TGTGCCAGCTCCTCCGGGGCAGGGGGCAACTATGGCTACACCTTC.

V gene TRBV12-3 or TRBV12-4 combines with J gene TRBJ1-3, with 10 bases fitting TRBD1. The V gene end was trimmed by 10 bases and the J gene end by 7 bases; junction bases not matched to a gene: 7. There are 13 residues in the CDR3. This CDR3 reads CANHRQGANTIYF. The CDR3 bases are TGTGCCAACCACCGACAGGGGGCGAACACCATATATTTT.

This sequence joins TRBV6-5 and TRBJ1-2, with TRBD1 identical over 8 bases. The CDR3 consists of 15 residues. CDR1 is MNHEY and CDR2 is SVGAGI in the germline V gene. V lost 4 bases, J lost 8 bases, and 12 bases stayed unmatched. The CDR3 loop is CASSSNTGTGPGYTF. The CDR3 coding sequence is TGTGCCAGCAGTTCAAACACCGGGACAGGTCCCGGCTACACCTTC.

Comments on this clone: Other DNA sequences in the same sample also yield this CDR3. This rearrangement joins TRBV7-2 to TRBJ1-1; D is ambiguous. V gave up 2 bases and J gave up 0 bases, with 4 bases separating them. The CDR3 loop spans 13 amino acids. Germline assignment: CDR1 SGHTA and CDR2 FQGNSA. CDR3 DNA: TGTGCCAGCAGCTTAAGACTGAACACTGAAGCTTTCTTT. Amino acids: CASSLRLNTEAFF. Full variable domain (remainder filled in from reference TRBV7-2 and TRBJ1-1): GAGVSQSPSNKVTEKGKDVELRCDPISGHTALYWYRQSLGQGLEFLIYFQGNSAPDKSGLPSDRFSAERTGGSVSTLTIQRTQQEDSAVYLCASSLRLNTEAFFGQGTRLTVV.

This sequence joins TRBV2 and TRBJ2-1; D is uncertain. V lost 1 base and J 0 bases, leaving 4 bases between the germline ends. The CDR3 has 14 residues. The germline CDR1 and CDR2 sequences are SNHLY and FYNNEI. CDR3 coding DNA: TGTGCCAGCAGTGAAGGGAGCTCCTACAATGAGCAGTTCTTC. This gives the protein CASSEGSSYNEQFF.

J is TRBJ1-5 and V is TRBV7-3; tentatively, D is TRBD1 (5 bases). This CDR3 region has 14 residues. Per the germline V gene, CDR1 is SGHTA and CDR2 is FQGTGA. V lost 2 bases and J lost 7, with 12 bases in between. CDR3 DNA sequence: TGTGCCAGCAGCTTACTTCCAGGGTGGCAGCCCCAGCATTTT. Its protein product is CASSLLPGWQPQHF.